The T cell receptor (beta chain) under discussion was sequenced for a study of control samples from healthy donors and cancer patients. Between the trimmed V and J ends, which lost 4 bases and 2 bases, there was a span of 13 bases. CDR3 length: 15 residues. CDR1 is MRHNA and CDR2 is SNTAGT in the germline V gene. TCRdb keeps only in-frame clones here, not all; method: immunoSEQ multiplex PCR. The profile covers 130,000 to 150,000 clones, with approximately 91% appearing a single time and roughly 3.1% taken by the ten largest. The rearrangement uses TRBV6-4 and TRBJ2-3; D gene unclear. The source of this sequence is a man aged 30-40 years in good health. Sample: blood. The CDR3 here is CASSGKALATDTQYF. The CDR3 DNA reads as TGTGCCAGCAGTGGAAAAGCATTGGCCACAGATACGCAGTATTTT.